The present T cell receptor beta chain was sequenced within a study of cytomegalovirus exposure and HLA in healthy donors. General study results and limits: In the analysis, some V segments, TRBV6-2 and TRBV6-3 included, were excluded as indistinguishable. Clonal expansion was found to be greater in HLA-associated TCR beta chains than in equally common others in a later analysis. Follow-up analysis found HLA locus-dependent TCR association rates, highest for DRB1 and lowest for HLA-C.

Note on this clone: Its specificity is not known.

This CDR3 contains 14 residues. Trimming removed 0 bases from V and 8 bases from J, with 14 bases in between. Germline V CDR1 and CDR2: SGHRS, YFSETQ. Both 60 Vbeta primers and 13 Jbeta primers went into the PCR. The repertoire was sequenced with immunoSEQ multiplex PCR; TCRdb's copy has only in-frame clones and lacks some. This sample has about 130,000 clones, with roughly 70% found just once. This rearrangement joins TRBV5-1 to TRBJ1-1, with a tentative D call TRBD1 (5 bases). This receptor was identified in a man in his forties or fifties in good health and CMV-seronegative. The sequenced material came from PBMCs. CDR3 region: CASSLGDRGGEAFF. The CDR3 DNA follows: TGCGCCAGCAGCTTGGGGGACCGCGGGGGAGAAGCTTTCTTT. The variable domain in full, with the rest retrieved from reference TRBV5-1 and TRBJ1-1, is KAGVTQTPRYLIKTRGQQVTLSCSPISGHRSVSWYQQTPGQGLQFLFEYFSETQRNKGNFPGRFSGRQFSNSRSEMNVSTLELGDSALYLCASSLGDRGGEAFFGQGTRLTVV.